The 17 T cell receptor beta chains presented below share a single source sample, sequenced in a study of cytomegalovirus exposure and HLA in healthy donors. The study ran its PCR with 60 Vbeta and 13 Jbeta primers. Sequenced by immunoSEQ multiplex PCR; TCRdb stores in-frame clones only, minus some. The profile covers over 150,000 clones, with roughly 76% appearing a single time and approximately 13% taken by the ten largest. Material for sequencing was PBMCs. The receptors shown here come from a woman aged 45-65 years in good health and CMV-seronegative.

The chain joins TRBV25-1 to TRBJ2-7; D may be TRBD1 (5 bases). CDR1 is MGHDK and CDR2 is SYGVNS in the germline V gene. V lost 0 bases and J 7 bases, leaving 13 bases between the germline ends. The CDR3 consists of 14 residues. CDR3 in DNA: TGTGCCAGCAGTGAATATAGGGGCCGAGGAGAGCAGTACTTC. Amino acid sequence: CASSEYRGRGEQYF.

The chain carries TRBV4-1 and TRBJ2-5, with 11 bases lining up with TRBD2. This CDR3 region has 15 residues. After removal of 4 bases from V and 4 bases from J, the junction contained 5 bases not matched to a gene. Germline V gives CDR1 MGHRA, CDR2 YSYEKL. The CDR3 here is CASSLLGLAGETQYF. CDR3 nucleotides: TGCGCCAGCAGCCTCTTAGGACTAGCGGGAGAGACCCAGTACTTC.

This clone was counted between two and nine times. The V and J genes are TRBV9 and TRBJ2-3, with D hard to call. From germline, CDR1 is SGDLS and CDR2 YYNGEE. The CDR3 has 16 amino acids. V was cut by 4 bases and J by 2 bases, with 17 bases left in between. The CDR3 loop is CASSSNPLEATDTQYF. CDR3 bases: TGTGCCAGCAGCTCCAATCCACTCGAAGCCACAGATACGCAGTATTTT.

CDR3 DNA sequence: TGCGCCAGCAGCCAACCTTGGAGCGCTAGCGGGATGTACGAGCAGTACTTC. Amino acids: CASSQPWSASGMYEQYF. The gene calls are TRBV4-1 and TRBJ2-7; TRBD2 matches 9 bases. CDR1 and CDR2 from the germline V gene are MGHRA and YSYEKL. The CDR3 has 17 amino acids. The J segment lost 4 bases and the V segment lost 2 bases, leaving 12 bases of the junction unmatched.

This chain links TRBV11-2 with TRBJ2-7; 12 positions agree with TRBD2. The junction had 5 bases not matched to a gene; V was cut back by 6 bases and J by 2 bases. The CDR3 spans 15 residues. Germline lookup yields CDR1 SGHAT and CDR2 FQNNGV. The CDR3 DNA follows: TGTGCCAGCAGTCCAGGACTAGCGGGGACCTACGAGCAGTACTTC. Amino acid sequence: CASSPGLAGTYEQYF. Filled out from reference TRBV11-2 and TRBJ2-7, the complete variable domain reads EAGVAQSPRYKIIEKRQSVAFWCNPISGHATLYWYQQILGQGPKLLIQFQNNGVVDDSQLPKDRFSAERLKGVDSTLKIQPAKLEDSAVYLCASSPGLAGTYEQYFGPGTRLTVT.

The rearrangement uses TRBV6-1 and TRBJ2-7; TRBD2 agrees at 9 bases. The CDR3 loop spans 15 amino acids. Unmatched junction bases numbered 7, after V lost 3 bases and J lost 4 bases. Germline lookup yields CDR1 MNHNS and CDR2 SASEGT. This CDR3 is CASSDRASGDYEQYF. The CDR3 region has the DNA TGTGCCAGCAGTGATCGGGCTAGCGGGGATTACGAGCAGTACTTC.

The genes are TRBV5-1 and TRBJ1-1, with D tentatively TRBD1 (5 bases). The ends were cut back, 1 base at V and 3 bases at J, with 10 bases in the middle. The CDR3 consists of 14 residues. Germline V gene lookup returns CDR1 SGHRS and CDR2 YFSETQ. The chain's CDR3 is CASSLLGGDTEAFF. DNA for the CDR3: TGCGCCAGCAGCTTGTTGGGGGGAGACACTGAAGCTTTCTTT.

In this sample, this clone turned up once. This chain uses TRBV2 with TRBJ2-7, with a possible D match to TRBD2 (6 bases). V lost 1 base and J 3 bases, leaving 10 bases between the germline ends. This CDR3 has 14 amino acids. CDR1 and CDR2 from the germline V gene are SNHLY and FYNNEI. This CDR3 is CASSEDRRGYEQYF. The CDR3, as DNA: TGTGCCAGCAGTGAAGACAGGAGGGGCTACGAGCAGTACTTC.

This clone has a handful of counts. The chain couples TRBV4-3 to TRBJ2-1; D unresolved. Germline V gene data show CDR1 as LGHNA and CDR2 as YSLEER. V lost 0 bases to trimming and J lost 2 bases, with 17 bases between them. This CDR3 is 18 amino acids long. As DNA, the CDR3 is TGCGCCAGCAGCCAAGATCAACCCCTAGTGTGGCCCTACAATGAGCAGTTCTTC. Translation gives CASSQDQPLVWPYNEQFF.

To note about this clone: One junction end disagrees with the germline gene, perhaps due to a read error. The DNA for the CDR3 is TGTGCCAGCAGCCTACGACTAGCGGGGCTCACAAATACGCAGTATTTT. Translation: CASSLRLAGLTNTQYF. V is TRBV5-6 and J is TRBJ2-3; 11 bases agree with TRBD2. Germline-derived CDR1 and CDR2 are SGHDT and YYEEEE. This CDR3 spans 16 amino acids.

The CDR3 loop reads CASSQSNYEQYF. The CDR3, as DNA: TGCGCCAGCAGTCAATCCAACTACGAGCAGTACTTC. The J gene is TRBJ2-5, the V gene TRBV23-1; no firm D call. TRBJ2-7 explains the end of the DNA better; the J call may be wrong. TRBV23-1 is noted as an ORF with a role that remains uncertain. The CDR3 runs 12 residues.

The rearrangement uses TRBV18 and TRBJ1-2, with 9 bases identical to TRBD1. The CDR3 extends over 13 amino acids. Germline lookup yields CDR1 KGHSH and CDR2 LQKENI. V gave up 2 bases and J gave up 8 bases; unmatched junction bases: 3. The CDR3 sequence: CASSPGTGSGYTF. In DNA form, the CDR3 reads TGTGCCAGCTCACCAGGGACAGGGTCGGGCTACACCTTC.

This rearrangement joins TRBV25-1 to TRBJ2-5; maybe TRBD1 (5 bases). V lost 7 bases and J 5 bases, leaving 17 bases between the germline ends. Germline V CDR1 and CDR2: MGHDK, SYGVNS. This CDR3 comprises 14 residues. The CDR3 here is CASKFQGGQETQYF. The CDR3 nucleotides read TGTGCCAGCAAGTTCCAGGGTGGGCAGGAGACCCAGTACTTC.

A few counts support this clone. The rearrangement joins TRBV28 to TRBJ2-5; D gene ambiguous. The CDR3 is made up of 12 amino acids. Germline V lookup: CDR1 MDHEN, CDR2 SYDVKM. Deletions cut 5 bases from V and 7 bases from J, with 11 bases between. The DNA of the CDR3 is TGTGCCAGCAGTCCCTTGGGCGTGACCCAGTACTTC. Translated: CASSPLGVTQYF. Drawing the rest from reference TRBV28 and TRBJ2-5, the complete variable domain is DVKVTQSSRYLVKRTGEKVFLECVQDMDHENMFWYRQDPGLGLRLIYFSYDVKMKEKGDIPEGYSVSREKKERFSLILESASTNQTSMYLCASSPLGVTQYFGPGTRLLVL.

The chain is built from TRBV15 and TRBJ2-7; 8 bases are a match to TRBD1. Looked up from germline, CDR1 is LNHNV and CDR2 is YYDKDF (reference sequence). This CDR3 contains 17 residues. The V and J ends lost 0 bases and 6 bases, in that order; junction bases with no gene match: 13. Here the CDR3 reads CATSREVGRGRLSEQYF. The CDR3 nucleotides are TGTGCCACCAGCAGAGAAGTCGGCAGGGGGCGCTTGAGCGAGCAGTACTTC.

This chain joins TRBV14 and TRBJ1-2, with a tentative D call TRBD1 (5 bases). Trimming cost V 0 bases and J 5 bases, with 13 bases left between them. The CDR3 totals 15 residues. The germline gives CDR1 SGHDN, CDR2 FVKESK. For the CDR3, the DNA is TGTGCCAGCAGCCAAGATAAAGGGGCGGTATATGGCTACACCTTC. Its translation is CASSQDKGAVYGYTF.

The chain joins TRBV9 to TRBJ1-1; D call uncertain. V lost 1 base and J lost 3, with 13 bases in between. The CDR3 contains 15 residues. Germline V gene lookup returns CDR1 SGDLS and CDR2 YYNGEE. The CDR3 DNA is TGTGCCAGCAGCGTATATGACGCCCGGGACACTGAAGCTTTCTTT. It specifies CASSVYDARDTEAFF.